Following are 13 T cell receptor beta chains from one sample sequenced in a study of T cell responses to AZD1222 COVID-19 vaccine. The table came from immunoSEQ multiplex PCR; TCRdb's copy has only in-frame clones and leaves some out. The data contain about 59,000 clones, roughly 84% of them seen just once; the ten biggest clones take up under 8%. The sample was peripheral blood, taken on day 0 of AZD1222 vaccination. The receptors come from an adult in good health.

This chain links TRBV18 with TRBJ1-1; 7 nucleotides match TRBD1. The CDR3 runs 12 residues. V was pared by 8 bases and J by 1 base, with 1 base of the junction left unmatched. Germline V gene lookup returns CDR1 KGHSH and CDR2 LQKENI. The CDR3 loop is CASQGGNTEAFF. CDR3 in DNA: TGTGCCAGCCAGGGGGGGAACACTGAAGCTTTCTTT.

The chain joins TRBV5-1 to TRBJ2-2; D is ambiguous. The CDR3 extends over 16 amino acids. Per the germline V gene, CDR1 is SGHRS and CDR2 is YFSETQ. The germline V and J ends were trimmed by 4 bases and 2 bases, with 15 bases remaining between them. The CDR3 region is CASSVDGFVNTGELFF. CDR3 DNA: TGCGCCAGCAGCGTGGACGGGTTCGTTAACACCGGGGAGCTGTTTTTT.

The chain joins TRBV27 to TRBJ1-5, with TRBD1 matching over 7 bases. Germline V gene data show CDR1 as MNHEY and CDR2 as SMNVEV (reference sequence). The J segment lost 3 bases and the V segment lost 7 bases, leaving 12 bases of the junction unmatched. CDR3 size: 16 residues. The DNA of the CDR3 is TGTGCCAGCATCCGAGAGGGCAGGGGGTACAATCAGCCCCAGCATTTT. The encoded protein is CASIREGRGYNQPQHF.

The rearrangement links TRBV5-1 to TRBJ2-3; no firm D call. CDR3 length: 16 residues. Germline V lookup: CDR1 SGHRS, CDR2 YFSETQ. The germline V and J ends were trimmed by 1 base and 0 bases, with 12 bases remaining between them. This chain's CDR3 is CASSLRSPSSTDTQYF. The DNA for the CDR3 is TGCGCCAGCAGCTTGAGGTCGCCCTCTAGCACAGATACGCAGTATTTT.

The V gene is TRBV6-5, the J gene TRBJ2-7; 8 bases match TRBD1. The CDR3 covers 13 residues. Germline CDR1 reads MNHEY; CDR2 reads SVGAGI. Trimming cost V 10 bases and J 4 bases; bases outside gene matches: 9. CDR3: CATALRQGYEQYF. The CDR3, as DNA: TGTGCCACCGCCCTCCGACAGGGGTACGAGCAGTACTTC.

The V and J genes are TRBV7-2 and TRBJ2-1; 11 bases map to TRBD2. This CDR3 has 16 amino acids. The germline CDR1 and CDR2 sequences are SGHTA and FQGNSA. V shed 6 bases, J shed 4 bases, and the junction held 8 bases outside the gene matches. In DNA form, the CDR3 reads TGTGCCAGCAGTCGGCCTAGCGGGGGGCTATACAATGAGCAGTTCTTC. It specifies CASSRPSGGLYNEQFF.

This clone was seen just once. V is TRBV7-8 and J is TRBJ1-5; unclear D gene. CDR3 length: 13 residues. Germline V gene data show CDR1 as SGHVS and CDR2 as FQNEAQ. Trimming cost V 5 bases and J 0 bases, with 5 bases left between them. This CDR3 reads CASSPISNQPQHF. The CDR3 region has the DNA TGTGCCAGCAGCCCAATTAGCAATCAGCCCCAGCATTTT.

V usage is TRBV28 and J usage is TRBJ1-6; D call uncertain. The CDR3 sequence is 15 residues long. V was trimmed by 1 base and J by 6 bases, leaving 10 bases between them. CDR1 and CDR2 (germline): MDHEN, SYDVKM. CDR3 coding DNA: TGTGCCAGCAGTTTATTAGGGCTGGGTAATTCACCCCTCCACTTT. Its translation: CASSLLGLGNSPLHF.

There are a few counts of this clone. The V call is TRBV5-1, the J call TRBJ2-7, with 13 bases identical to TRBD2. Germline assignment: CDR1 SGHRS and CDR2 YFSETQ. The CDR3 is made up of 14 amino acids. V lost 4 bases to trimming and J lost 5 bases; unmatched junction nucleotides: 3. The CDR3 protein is CASSTTSGGNEQYF. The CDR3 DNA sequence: TGCGCCAGCAGCACGACTAGCGGGGGGAACGAGCAGTACTTC.

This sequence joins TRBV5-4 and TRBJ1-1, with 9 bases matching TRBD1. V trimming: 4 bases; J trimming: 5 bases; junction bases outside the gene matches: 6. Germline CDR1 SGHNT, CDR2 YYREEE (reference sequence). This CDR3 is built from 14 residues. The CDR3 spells CASSVDRGRTEAFF. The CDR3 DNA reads TGTGCCAGCAGCGTGGACAGGGGAAGGACTGAAGCTTTCTTT.

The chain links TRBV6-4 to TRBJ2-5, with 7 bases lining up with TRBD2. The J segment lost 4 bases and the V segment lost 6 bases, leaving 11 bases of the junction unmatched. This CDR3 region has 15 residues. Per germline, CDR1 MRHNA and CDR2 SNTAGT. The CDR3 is CASSQQGREGETQYF. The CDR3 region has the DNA TGTGCCAGCAGCCAGCAAGGCAGGGAGGGAGAGACCCAGTACTTC.

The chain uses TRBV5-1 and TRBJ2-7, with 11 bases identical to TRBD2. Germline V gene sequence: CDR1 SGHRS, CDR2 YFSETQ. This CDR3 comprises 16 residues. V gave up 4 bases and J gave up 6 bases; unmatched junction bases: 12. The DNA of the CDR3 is TGCGCCAGCAGCCCACTCGTAGCGGGGGGGCCCTCCGAGCAGTACTTC. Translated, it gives CASSPLVAGGPSEQYF.

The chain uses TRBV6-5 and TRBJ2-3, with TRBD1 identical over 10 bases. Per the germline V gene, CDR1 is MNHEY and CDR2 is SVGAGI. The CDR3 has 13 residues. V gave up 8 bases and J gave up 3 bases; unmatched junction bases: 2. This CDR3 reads CASGTGETDTQYF. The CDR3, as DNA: TGTGCCAGCGGGACAGGGGAGACAGATACGCAGTATTTT.